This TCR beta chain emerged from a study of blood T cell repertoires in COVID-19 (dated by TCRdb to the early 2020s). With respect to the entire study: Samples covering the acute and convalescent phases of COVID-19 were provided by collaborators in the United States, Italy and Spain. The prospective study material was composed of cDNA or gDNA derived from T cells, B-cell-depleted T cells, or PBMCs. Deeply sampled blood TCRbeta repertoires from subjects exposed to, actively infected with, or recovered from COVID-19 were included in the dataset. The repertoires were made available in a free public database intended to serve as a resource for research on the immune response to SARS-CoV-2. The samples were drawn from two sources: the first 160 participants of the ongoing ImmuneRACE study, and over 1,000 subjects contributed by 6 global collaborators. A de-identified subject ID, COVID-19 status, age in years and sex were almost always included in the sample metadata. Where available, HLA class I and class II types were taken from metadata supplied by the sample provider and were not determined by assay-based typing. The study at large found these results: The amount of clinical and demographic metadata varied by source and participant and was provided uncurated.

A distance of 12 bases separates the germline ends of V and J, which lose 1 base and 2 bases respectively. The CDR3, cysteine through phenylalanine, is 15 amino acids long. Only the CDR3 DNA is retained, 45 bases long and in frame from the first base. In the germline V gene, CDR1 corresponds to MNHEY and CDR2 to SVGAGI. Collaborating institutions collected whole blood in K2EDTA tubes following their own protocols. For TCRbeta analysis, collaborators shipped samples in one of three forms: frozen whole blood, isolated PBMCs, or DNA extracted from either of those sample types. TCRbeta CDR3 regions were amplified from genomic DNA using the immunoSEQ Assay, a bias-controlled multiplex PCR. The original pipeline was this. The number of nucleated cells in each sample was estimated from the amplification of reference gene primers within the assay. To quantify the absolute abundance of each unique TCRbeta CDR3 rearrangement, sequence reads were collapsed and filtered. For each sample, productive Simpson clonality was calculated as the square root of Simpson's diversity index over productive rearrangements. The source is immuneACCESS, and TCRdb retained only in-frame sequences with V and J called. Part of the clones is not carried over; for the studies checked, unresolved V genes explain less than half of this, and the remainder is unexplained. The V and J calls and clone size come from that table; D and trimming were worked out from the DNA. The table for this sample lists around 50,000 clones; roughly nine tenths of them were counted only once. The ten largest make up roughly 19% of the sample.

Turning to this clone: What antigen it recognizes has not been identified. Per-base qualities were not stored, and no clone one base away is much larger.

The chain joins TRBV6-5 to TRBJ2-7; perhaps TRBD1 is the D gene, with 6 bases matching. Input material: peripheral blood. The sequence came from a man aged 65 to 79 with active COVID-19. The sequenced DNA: TGTGCCAGCAGTTACTACCGGACAGATGCCTACGAGCAGTACTTC. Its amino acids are CASSYYRTDAYEQYF.